A single sample gave rise to the 4 T cell receptor beta chains below, sequenced in a study of metastatic and nonmetastatic thyroid tumors. TCRdb reprocessed the PCR reads via MiXCR. In the table there are some 27,000 clones, around 20% of which are singletons. All patients were treatment-naive before thyroid surgery. The sample was blood. The receptor set was obtained from a male donor with papillary thyroid cancer or a benign thyroid nodule (not recorded which). Some clones in this sample may be carry-over from other donors' samples.

The chain employs TRBV11-2 and TRBJ2-3; 11 bases fit TRBD2. V dropped 9 bases and J dropped 0; count of bases not matched to a gene: 8. Germline lookup yields CDR1 SGHAT and CDR2 FQNNGV. The CDR3 is made up of 16 amino acids. The CDR3 is CARSPGLADSTDTQYF. The CDR3 region has the DNA TGTGCCAGGAGCCCGGGACTAGCGGACAGCACAGATACGCAGTATTTT.

There are many counts of this clone. V is TRBV30 and J is TRBJ1-1; a possible D gene is TRBD1 (6 bases). Germline CDR1 is GTSNPN and CDR2 is SVGIG (reference sequence). V was clipped by 3 bases and J by 6 bases, with 11 bases between them. This CDR3 comprises 12 residues. DNA of the CDR3: TGTGCCTGGAGGGGGGGGCGCTCTGAAGCTTTCTTT. Its translation: CAWRGGRSEAFF.

A note on this clone: The germline gene is not matched at one end of the junction; a read error may be the cause. The V call is TRBV20-1, the J call TRBJ1-5; D is undetermined. The CDR3 totals 16 residues. Germline CDR1 and CDR2: DFQATT and SNEGSKA (reference sequence). This chain's CDR3 is CSARDRTVAFNQPQHF. CDR3 in DNA: TGCAGTGCTAGAGATCGAACTGTCGCGTTTAATCAACCCCAGCATTTT.

Comments on this clone: A junction boundary mismatches the germline segment, possibly from a read error. The CDR3 sequence: CASSSQAGTGTLFF. CDR3 in DNA: TGTGCCAGCAGCTCGCAGGCCGGGACAGGGACCCTCTTCTTC. The chain joins TRBV11-2 to TRBJ1-1, with 9 bases that match TRBD1. Germline V gives CDR1 SGHAT, CDR2 FQNNGV. This CDR3 has 14 amino acids.